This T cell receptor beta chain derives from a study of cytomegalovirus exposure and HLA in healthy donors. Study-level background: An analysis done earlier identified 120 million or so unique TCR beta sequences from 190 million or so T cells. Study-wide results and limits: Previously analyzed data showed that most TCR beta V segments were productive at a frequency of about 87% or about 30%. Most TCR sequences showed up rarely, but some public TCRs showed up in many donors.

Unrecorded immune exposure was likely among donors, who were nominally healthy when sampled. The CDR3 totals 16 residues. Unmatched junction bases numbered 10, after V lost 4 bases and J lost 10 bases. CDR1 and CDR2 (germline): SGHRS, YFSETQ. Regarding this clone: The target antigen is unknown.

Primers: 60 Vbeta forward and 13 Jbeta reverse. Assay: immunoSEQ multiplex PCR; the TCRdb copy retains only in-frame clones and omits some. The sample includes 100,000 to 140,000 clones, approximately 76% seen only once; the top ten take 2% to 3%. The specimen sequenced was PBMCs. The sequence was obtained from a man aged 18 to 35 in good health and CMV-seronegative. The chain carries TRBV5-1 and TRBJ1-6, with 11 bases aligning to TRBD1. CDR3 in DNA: TGCGCCAGCAGCCAGACGGGACAGGGGGAAAAGTCACCCCTCCACTTT. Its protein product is CASSQTGQGEKSPLHF.